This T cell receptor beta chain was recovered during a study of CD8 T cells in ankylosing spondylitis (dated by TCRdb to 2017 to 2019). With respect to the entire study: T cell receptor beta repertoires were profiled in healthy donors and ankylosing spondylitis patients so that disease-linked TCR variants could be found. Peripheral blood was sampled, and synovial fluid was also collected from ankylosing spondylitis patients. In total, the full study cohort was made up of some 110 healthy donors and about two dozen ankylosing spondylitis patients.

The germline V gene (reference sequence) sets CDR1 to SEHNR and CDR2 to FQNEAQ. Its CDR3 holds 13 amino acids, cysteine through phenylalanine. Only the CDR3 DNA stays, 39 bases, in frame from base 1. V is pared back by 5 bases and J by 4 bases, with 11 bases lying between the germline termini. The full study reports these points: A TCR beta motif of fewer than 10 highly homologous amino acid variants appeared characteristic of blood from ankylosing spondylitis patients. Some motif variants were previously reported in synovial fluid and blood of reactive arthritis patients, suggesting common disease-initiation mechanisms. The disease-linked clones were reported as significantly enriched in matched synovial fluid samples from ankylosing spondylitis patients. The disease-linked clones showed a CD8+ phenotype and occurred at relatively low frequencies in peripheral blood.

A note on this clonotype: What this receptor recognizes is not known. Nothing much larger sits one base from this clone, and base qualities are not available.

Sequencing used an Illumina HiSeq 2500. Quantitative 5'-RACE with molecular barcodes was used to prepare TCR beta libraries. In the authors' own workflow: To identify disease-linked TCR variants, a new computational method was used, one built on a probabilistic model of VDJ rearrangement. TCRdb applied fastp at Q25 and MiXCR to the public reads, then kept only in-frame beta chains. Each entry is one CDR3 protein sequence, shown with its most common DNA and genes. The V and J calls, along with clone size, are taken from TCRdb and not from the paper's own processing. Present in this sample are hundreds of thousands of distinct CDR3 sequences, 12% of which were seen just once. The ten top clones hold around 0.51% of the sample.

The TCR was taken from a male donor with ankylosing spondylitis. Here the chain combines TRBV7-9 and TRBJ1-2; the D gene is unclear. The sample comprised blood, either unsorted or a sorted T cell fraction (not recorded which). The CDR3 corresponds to CASSPTVGYGYTF. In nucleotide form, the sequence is TGTGCCAGCAGCCCAACGGTCGGCTATGGCTACACCTTC.